Presented here are 15 T cell receptor beta chains from one specimen sequenced in a study of cytotoxic CD8 clonotypes in ibrutinib-treated CLL. Repertoires were generated with immunoSEQ multiplex PCR, while TCRdb's copy carries only in-frame clones and drops some. The data hold some 200,000 clones, with over 65% observed a single time. The sequences come from PBMCs, collected after 12 months of ibrutinib treatment. These receptors came from a human donor with chronic lymphocytic leukemia.

By share of the sample, this clone is medium-sized. The chain links TRBV4-3 to TRBJ2-5; a weak D match, TRBD1 (5 bases). This CDR3 region has 15 residues. Trimming left V 5 bases short and J 5 bases short, with 18 bases between. CDR1 LGHNA and CDR2 YSLEER come from the germline V gene. The CDR3 DNA follows: TGCGCCAGCAGCTCCGGACAAGGGATTGTGGAGACCCAGTACTTC. Translated, it gives CASSSGQGIVETQYF.

This clone came up many times. This sequence joins TRBV5-1 and TRBJ2-3, with TRBD2 identical over 16 bases. In germline, CDR1 is SGHRS, CDR2 YFSETQ. The CDR3 totals 17 residues. V shed 6 bases and J 2 bases; nucleotides not matched to a gene: 6. CDR3 sequence reads: CASNLGLAGGITDTQYF. The CDR3 DNA sequence: TGCGCCAGCAACCTGGGACTAGCGGGGGGGATCACAGATACGCAGTATTTT.

In this sample, this clone turned up once. The chain has TRBV6-5 and TRBJ2-1; TRBD2 is a possible D gene (6 bases). Deletions cut 0 bases from V and 10 bases from J, with 16 bases between. The CDR3 sequence is 15 residues long. In germline, CDR1 is MNHEY, CDR2 SVGAGI. Here the CDR3 DNA reads TGTGCCAGCAGTTACTCGGGGACTCTTACAAAGGAGCAGTTCTTC. Translation gives CASSYSGTLTKEQFF.

The chain has TRBV4-3 and TRBJ2-7; 7 nucleotides align to TRBD1. Losses at the gene ends were 5 bases for V and 0 bases for J; bases not matched to a gene: 10. This CDR3 contains 16 residues. Germline assignment: CDR1 LGHNA and CDR2 YSLEER. The CDR3 is CASSEYAGGVSYEQYF. DNA for the CDR3: TGCGCCAGCAGCGAATACGCAGGGGGTGTCTCCTACGAGCAGTACTTC.

This clone was picked up one time. This rearrangement joins TRBV15 to TRBJ1-1, with D possibly matching TRBD1 (5 bases). V dropped 1 base and J dropped 5 bases, with 17 bases sitting between them. CDR3 size: 16 residues. Germline V lookup: CDR1 LNHNV, CDR2 YYDKDF (reference sequence). Here the CDR3 reads CATSRGGAGVWTEAFF. CDR3 nucleotides: TGTGCCACCAGCAGAGGGGGCGCGGGGGTTTGGACTGAAGCTTTCTTT.

J is TRBJ2-7 and V is TRBV5-1; D is ambiguous. Per germline, CDR1 SGHRS and CDR2 YFSETQ. V was clipped by 0 bases and J by 5 bases, with 15 bases between them. The CDR3 has 15 amino acids. CDR3 region: CASSLARSGVDEQYF. The CDR3 DNA sequence: TGCGCCAGCAGCTTGGCCCGGTCTGGGGTGGACGAGCAGTACTTC. Filled out from reference TRBV5-1 and TRBJ2-7, the complete variable domain reads KAGVTQTPRYLIKTRGQQVTLSCSPISGHRSVSWYQQTPGQGLQFLFEYFSETQRNKGNFPGRFSGRQFSNSRSEMNVSTLELGDSALYLCASSLARSGVDEQYFGPGTRLTVT.

This clone was counted only a few times. The chain couples TRBV4-1 to TRBJ1-5, with D perhaps matching TRBD1 (5 bases). The CDR3 sequence is 17 residues long. V was cut by 3 bases and J by 4 bases, with 19 bases left in between. Germline V gives CDR1 MGHRA, CDR2 YSYEKL. The CDR3 loop reads CASSHPGTTGGNQPQHF. The CDR3 DNA reads as TGCGCCAGCAGCCATCCCGGGACGACCGGAGGGAATCAGCCCCAGCATTTT.

The V gene is TRBV29-1, the J gene TRBJ1-1; D remains ambiguous. Germline assignment: CDR1 SQVTM and CDR2 ANQGSEA. The CDR3 extends over 12 amino acids. V was pared by 7 bases and J by 1 base, with 10 bases between. The CDR3 here is CSAPAGNTEAFF. CDR3 DNA: TGCAGCGCCCCCGCGGGGAACACTGAAGCTTTCTTT.

The V and J genes are TRBV5-6 and TRBJ2-7, with D possibly being TRBD1 (6 bases). Germline-derived CDR1 and CDR2 are SGHDT and YYEEEE. Trimming pared 2 bases from V and 5 bases from J, leaving 11 bases between. This CDR3 spans 13 amino acids. The CDR3 region has the DNA TGTGCCAGCAGCTTTGAGGGGGAAAACGAGCAGTACTTC. It yields the protein CASSFEGENEQYF.

The chain links TRBV5-1 to TRBJ1-3; D ambiguous. V was trimmed by 0 bases and J by 0 bases, leaving 10 bases between them. Germline V gene data show CDR1 as SGHRS and CDR2 as YFSETQ. This CDR3 has 16 amino acids. The CDR3 protein is CASSLVATRSGNTIYF. The CDR3 DNA reads as TGCGCCAGCAGCTTGGTGGCCACCCGCTCTGGAAACACCATATATTTT.

As to this clone: Other DNA sequences in the same sample also yield this CDR3. J is TRBJ1-6 and V is TRBV7-6, with D uncertain. Germline V lookup: CDR1 SGHVS, CDR2 FNYEAQ. V shed 1 base and J shed 5 bases, with 9 bases lying between them. The CDR3 sequence is 15 residues long. CDR3 protein: CASSLVGQNNSPLHF. The DNA of the CDR3 is TGTGCCAGCAGCTTAGTCGGGCAGAATAATTCACCCCTCCACTTT.

V is TRBV5-4 and J is TRBJ2-3; 7 bases agree with TRBD1. Losses at the gene ends were 2 bases for V and 7 bases for J; bases not matched to a gene: 7. Germline values: CDR1 SGHNT, CDR2 YYREEE (reference sequence). This CDR3 comprises 14 residues. The CDR3 DNA is TGTGCCAGCAGCTTCGACAGGGCATCTAATACGCAGTATTTT. Translated: CASSFDRASNTQYF.

The chain carries TRBV7-2 and TRBJ2-1; 7 nucleotides match TRBD1. This CDR3 comprises 17 residues. CDR1 is SGHTA, CDR2 FQGNSA, per germline. V gave up 3 bases and J gave up 7 bases; unmatched junction bases: 15. CDR3 in amino acids: CASSLIRVASRGNEQFF. The CDR3 region has the DNA TGTGCCAGCAGCTTGATTCGGGTGGCTAGCAGGGGGAATGAGCAGTTCTTC.

This chain links TRBV21-1 with TRBJ2-3; the table's D call, TRBD2, was not checked against the DNA. TRBV21-1 is designated a pseudogene. The CDR3 is 8 amino acids. This CDR3 is CATCRSPF. CDR3 DNA: TGTGCCACTTGTAGGAGTCCTTTT.

The J gene is TRBJ1-1, the V gene TRBV25-1; D possibly corresponds to TRBD1 (5 bases). Per the germline V gene, CDR1 is MGHDK and CDR2 is SYGVNS. V dropped 5 bases and J dropped 4 bases, with 20 bases sitting between them. The CDR3 length is 16 residues. The CDR3 here is CASSSFGTPGGTEAFF. For the CDR3, the DNA is TGTGCCAGCAGTAGTTTTGGGACCCCGGGTGGCACTGAAGCTTTCTTT.